One and the same sample provided the 30 T cell receptor beta chains below, sequenced in a study of CD8+ T cells in alopecia areata. RNA extraction was followed by reverse transcription into cDNA, which acted as the sequencing template. Only in-frame clones appear in the TCRdb table, and some are missing; sequencing was by immunoSEQ multiplex PCR. The repertoire holds 150,000 to 200,000 clones, 50% to 75% seen once, with over 12% in the top ten. The sequencing here drew on CD4+ T cells sorted from blood, taken at week 0. The receptors derive from a human donor with alopecia areata.

V and J are TRBV2 and TRBJ1-2; D might be TRBD1 (5 bases). The CDR3 loop spans 13 amino acids. V shed 1 base and J shed 6 bases, with 9 bases lying between them. Per the germline V gene, CDR1 is SNHLY and CDR2 is FYNNEI. CDR3 protein: CASSEVQGDGYTF. Here the CDR3 DNA reads TGTGCCAGCAGTGAAGTGCAGGGCGATGGCTACACCTTC. The full variable domain, its missing parts supplied by reference TRBV2 and TRBJ1-2, is EPEVTQTPSHQVTQMGQEVILRCVPISNHLYFYWYRQILGQKVEFLVSFYNNEISEKSEIFDDQFSVERPDGSNFTLKIRSTKLEDSAMYFCASSEVQGDGYTFGSGTRLTVV.

The chain couples TRBV9 to TRBJ2-5, with D perhaps being TRBD1 or TRBD2 (5 bases each). Trimming took 0 bases from V and 1 from J, leaving 7 bases between them. The CDR3 totals 14 residues. Germline V gives CDR1 SGDLS, CDR2 YYNGEE. CDR3 nucleotides: TGTGCCAGCAGCGTAGGGGGGTCCCAAGAGACCCAGTACTTC. It is translated as CASSVGGSQETQYF.

The chain links TRBV27 to TRBJ2-2; possibly TRBD1 for D (6 bases). CDR1 is MNHEY, CDR2 SMNVEV, per germline (reference sequence). There are 15 residues in the CDR3. V shed 0 bases and J shed 5 bases, with 10 bases lying between them. The CDR3: CASSLSAGVTGELFF. CDR3 in DNA: TGTGCCAGCAGTTTATCGGCAGGGGTGACCGGGGAGCTGTTTTTT.

The V gene is TRBV9, the J gene TRBJ2-1, with 7 positions matching TRBD1. The V segment lost 4 bases and the J segment 2 bases; nucleotides outside the gene matches: 6. The CDR3 spans 15 residues. Germline CDR1 and CDR2: SGDLS and YYNGEE. The CDR3 DNA reads as TGTGCCAGCAGCATACAGGGGCGGCCCTACAATGAGCAGTTCTTC. This translates into CASSIQGRPYNEQFF.

This chain links TRBV6-5 with TRBJ1-2, with 7 bases aligning to TRBD1. The CDR3 sequence is 15 residues long. Germline V gives CDR1 MNHEY, CDR2 SVGAGI. V was pared by 7 bases and J by 7 bases, with 15 bases of the junction left unmatched. The CDR3: CASTTRTGDWGGYTF. DNA of the CDR3: TGTGCCAGCACCACCAGGACAGGAGACTGGGGTGGCTACACCTTC.

The chain carries TRBV9 and TRBJ1-1; TRBD1 aligns across 10 bases. The trim removed 5 bases at V and 2 bases at J, leaving 3 bases unmatched. The CDR3 has 14 residues. In germline, CDR1 is SGDLS, CDR2 YYNGEE. CDR3: CASSMTGGNTEAFF. CDR3 nucleotide sequence: TGTGCCAGCAGTATGACAGGGGGCAACACTGAAGCTTTCTTT. The variable domain in full, with the rest retrieved from reference TRBV9 and TRBJ1-1, is DSGVTQTPKHLITATGQRVTLRCSPRSGDLSVYWYQQSLDQGLQFLIQYYNGEERAKGNILERFSAQQFPDLHSELNLSSLELGDSALYFCASSMTGGNTEAFFGQGTRLTVV.

The V call is TRBV5-6, the J call TRBJ2-3, with 10 positions matching TRBD1. V lost 4 bases and J lost 3; bases outside the gene matches: 8. The CDR3 has 16 residues. Germline V lookup: CDR1 SGHDT, CDR2 YYEEEE. CDR3 DNA sequence: TGTGCCAGCAGCCCAGAGGGACAGGGGTTTACAGATACGCAGTATTTT. Translation: CASSPEGQGFTDTQYF.

This chain joins TRBV30 and TRBJ1-2; 8 nucleotides agree with TRBD1. Germline lookup yields CDR1 GTSNPN and CDR2 SVGIG (reference sequence). This CDR3 has 14 residues. With V trimmed by 3 bases and J by 8 bases, 11 bases remained unmatched. This CDR3 reads CAWRPSGGLWGYTF. CDR3 nucleotides: TGTGCCTGGAGACCTTCAGGGGGCCTTTGGGGCTACACCTTC.

This chain links TRBV9 with TRBJ1-1; D remains ambiguous. CDR3 length equals 15 residues. V was trimmed by 0 bases and J by 4 bases, leaving 13 bases between them. Germline values: CDR1 SGDLS, CDR2 YYNGEE. CDR3 bases: TGTGCCAGCAGCGTAGGGGAGGGAAGGAGCACTGAAGCTTTCTTT. It translates to CASSVGEGRSTEAFF.

The V gene is TRBV6-5, the J gene TRBJ2-2; possibly TRBD1 for D (7 bases). The CDR3 has 15 residues. Germline-derived CDR1 and CDR2 are MNHEY and SVGAGI. V was pared by 4 bases and J by 8 bases, with 17 bases between. DNA for the CDR3: TGTGCCAGCAGTTCAGGGGGGACGATAGCTGGGGAGCTGTTTTTT. Encoded protein: CASSSGGTIAGELFF.

The rearrangement joins TRBV28 to TRBJ2-7; D not certain. This CDR3 has 13 residues. Trimming shortened V by 7 bases and J by 1 base, and 11 bases separated the two germline ends. The V gene's germline CDR1 is MDHEN and CDR2 SYDVKM. CDR3 protein: CASKIGASYEQYF. CDR3 DNA: TGTGCCAGCAAGATCGGAGCATCCTACGAGCAGTACTTC.

A remark on this clone: One junction end disagrees with the germline gene, perhaps due to a read error. V is TRBV6-5 and J is TRBJ1-2; tentatively, D is TRBD1 (6 bases). The CDR3 totals 13 residues. Per the germline V gene, CDR1 is MNHEY and CDR2 is SVGAGI. The CDR3 bases are TGTGCCATCAGTGAGGGGGGGGCGAGAGGCTACACCTTC. Its protein is CAISEGGARGYTF.

A remark on this clone: Other nucleotide sequences in the sample specify the same CDR3. The chain carries TRBV29-1 and TRBJ1-2; D unresolved. The CDR3 is 12 residues long. Germline assignment: CDR1 SQVTM and CDR2 ANQGSEA. V was trimmed by 3 bases and J by 5 bases, leaving 10 bases between them. CDR3 loop: CSVEATTYGYTF. The CDR3 region has the DNA TGCAGCGTTGAGGCGACAACATATGGCTACACCTTC. The entire variable domain, with the rest obtained from reference TRBV29-1 and TRBJ1-2, is as follows: SAVISQKPSRDICQRGTSLTIQCQVDSQVTMMFWYRQQPGQSLTLIATANQGSEATYESGFVIDKFPISRPNLTFSTLTVSNMSPEDSSIYLCSVEATTYGYTFGSGTRLTVV.

This chain joins TRBV2 and TRBJ2-7; unclear D gene. Germline V gene data show CDR1 as SNHLY and CDR2 as FYNNEI. There are 14 residues in the CDR3. V was pared by 0 bases and J by 3 bases, with 9 bases between. CDR3 protein: CASSEALLDYEQYF. The CDR3 nucleotides read TGTGCCAGCAGTGAAGCGCTATTGGACTACGAGCAGTACTTC.

The genes are TRBV5-1 and TRBJ2-3, with D perhaps assigned TRBD1 or TRBD2 (5 bases each). Trimming took 4 bases from V and 4 from J, leaving 16 bases between them. Germline V gene sequence: CDR1 SGHRS, CDR2 YFSETQ. The CDR3 is 15 residues long. CDR3 in DNA: TGCGCCAGCAGCGGGGTCCAGGGAGACGCAGATACGCAGTATTTT. It specifies CASSGVQGDADTQYF.

The rearrangement uses TRBV6-1 and TRBJ2-7; weak D call: TRBD1 (6 bases). This CDR3 comprises 15 residues. Germline V lookup: CDR1 MNHNS, CDR2 SASEGT. V was cut by 4 bases and J by 0 bases, with 13 bases left in between. DNA for the CDR3: TGTGCCAGCAGTGCCACGACAGGTAGCTCCTACGAGCAGTACTTC. Protein product: CASSATTGSSYEQYF.

The rearrangement joins TRBV2 to TRBJ2-5, with 8 bases matching TRBD1. The ends lost 6 bases at V and 2 bases at J; junction bases unmatched: 5. Germline V lookup: CDR1 SNHLY, CDR2 FYNNEI. This CDR3 region has 14 residues. The CDR3 nucleotides read TGTGCCAGCAGCGCAGACAGGGGTCAAGAGACCCAGTACTTC. Translating it yields CASSADRGQETQYF.

V gene TRBV4-2 combines with J gene TRBJ2-5, with a possible D match to TRBD1 (5 bases). V was cut by 2 bases and J by 1 base, with 11 bases left in between. The CDR3 runs 15 residues. The germline gives CDR1 LGHNA, CDR2 YNFKEQ. The CDR3 DNA reads TGTGCCAGCAGCCAAACTCAGGGTCCCCAAGAGACCCAGTACTTC. Its protein is CASSQTQGPQETQYF.

The V call is TRBV30, the J call TRBJ1-1, with D possibly matching TRBD1 (6 bases). From germline, CDR1 is GTSNPN and CDR2 SVGIG (reference sequence). The CDR3 is 13 amino acids. Trimming took 2 bases from V and 1 from J, leaving 8 bases between them. CDR3 residues: CAWSRGRNTEAFF. CDR3 sequence (DNA): TGTGCCTGGAGTCGGGGGCGGAACACTGAAGCTTTCTTT.

This clone was counted only a few times. The chain joins TRBV7-3 to TRBJ1-5; D remains unclear. The CDR3 loop spans 14 amino acids. The germline V gene encodes CDR1 SGHTA and CDR2 FQGTGA. V was clipped by 1 base and J by 0 bases, with 4 bases between them. This chain's CDR3 is CASSLRDSNQPQHF. Written as DNA, the CDR3 is TGTGCCAGCAGCTTAAGAGATAGCAATCAGCCCCAGCATTTT.

The chain links TRBV7-3 to TRBJ2-3; TRBD2 matches 15 bases. The CDR3 has 16 residues. The trim removed 4 bases at V and 4 bases at J, leaving 3 bases unmatched. Per germline, CDR1 SGHTA and CDR2 FQGTGA. Here the CDR3 reads CASSYGLAGGSDTQYF. The CDR3 DNA reads as TGTGCCAGCAGCTACGGACTAGCGGGGGGGTCAGATACGCAGTATTTT.

The rearrangement joins TRBV5-6 to TRBJ1-4, with 8 bases identical to TRBD1. Losses at the gene ends were 6 bases for V and 8 bases for J; bases not matched to a gene: 9. CDR3 length: 14 residues. The germline V gene has CDR1 SGHDT and CDR2 YYEEEE. The chain's CDR3 is CASNFGQGSEKLFF. The CDR3 DNA reads TGTGCCAGCAACTTCGGACAGGGCTCCGAAAAACTGTTTTTT. The full variable domain, completed using reference TRBV5-6 and TRBJ1-4, is DAGVTQSPTHLIKTRGQQVTLRCSPKSGHDTVSWYQQALGQGPQFIFQYYEEEERQRGNFPDRFSGHQFPNYSSELNVNALLLGDSALYLCASNFGQGSEKLFFGSGTQLSVL.

The rearrangement uses TRBV5-1 and TRBJ1-2, with TRBD1 matching over 7 bases. This CDR3 region has 14 residues. V shed 0 bases, J shed 4 bases, and the junction held 3 bases outside the gene matches. The germline CDR1 and CDR2 sequences are SGHRS and YFSETQ. The CDR3 nucleotides are TGCGCCAGCAGCTTGGAGGCAGGGGGCTATGGCTACACCTTC. Translated, it gives CASSLEAGGYGYTF.

The rearrangement joins TRBV30 to TRBJ2-1, with 14 bases matching TRBD2. The CDR3 has 14 residues. Losses at the gene ends were 6 bases for V and 8 bases for J; bases not matched to a gene: 6. Looked up from germline, CDR1 is GTSNPN and CDR2 is SVGIG (reference sequence). The CDR3 loop reads CACGLAGGTDEQFF. The CDR3 DNA reads as TGTGCCTGCGGACTAGCGGGGGGCACCGATGAGCAGTTCTTC.

The rearrangement uses TRBV25-1 and TRBJ2-7, with D maybe TRBD2 (6 bases). This CDR3 is built from 16 residues. V was pared by 1 base and J by 1 base, with 14 bases between. CDR1 is MGHDK and CDR2 is SYGVNS in the germline V gene. CDR3 nucleotides: TGTGCCAGCAGTGAATTTCGGGGGATTGGTTCCTACGAGCAGTACTTC. Its translation: CASSEFRGIGSYEQYF.

The rearrangement links TRBV18 to TRBJ1-2; D call uncertain. Germline CDR1 KGHSH, CDR2 LQKENI. Trimming took off 3 bases at V and 2 bases at J, with 16 bases between the two ends. The CDR3 spans 16 residues. This CDR3 is CASSPPQHLKNYGYTF. CDR3 DNA sequence: TGTGCCAGCTCACCCCCCCAACATCTCAAGAACTATGGCTACACCTTC.

This rearrangement joins TRBV28 to TRBJ1-1; D not resolved. The germline V and J ends were trimmed by 6 bases and 1 base, with 12 bases remaining between them. Germline V gene sequence: CDR1 MDHEN, CDR2 SYDVKM. The CDR3 has 14 amino acids. The CDR3 nucleotides are TGTGCCAGCAGCCTCCAGATAACGAACACTGAAGCTTTCTTT. It is translated as CASSLQITNTEAFF.

This clone was seen only a few times. V usage is TRBV7-9 and J usage is TRBJ2-1; D gene uncertain. Germline-derived CDR1 and CDR2 are SEHNR and FQNEAQ (reference sequence). The length of the CDR3 is 14 residues. V was trimmed by 7 bases and J by 5 bases, leaving 15 bases between them. The CDR3 nucleotides read TGTGCCAGCACCGATCCGCCTAGTGACAATGAGCAGTTCTTC. Translation gives CASTDPPSDNEQFF.

This clone has more than one count but fewer than ten. This chain links TRBV30 with TRBJ1-5, with TRBD1 matching 11 bases. Germline-derived CDR1 and CDR2 are GTSNPN and SVGIG (reference sequence). The CDR3 contains 13 residues. The V segment lost 7 bases and the J segment 5 bases; nucleotides outside the gene matches: 4. The CDR3 DNA reads as TGTGCCTCAGGACAGGGGGCGGATCAGCCCCAGCATTTT. As protein: CASGQGADQPQHF.

The V and J genes are TRBV28 and TRBJ1-6; 8 nucleotides agree with TRBD1. The CDR3 loop spans 11 amino acids. V dropped 9 bases and J dropped 15; count of bases not matched to a gene: 7. Germline assignment: CDR1 MDHEN and CDR2 SYDVKM. The CDR3 bases are TGTGCCAGTTCGGGACAGGTGTACCTCCACTTT. Protein sequence: CASSGQVYLHF.